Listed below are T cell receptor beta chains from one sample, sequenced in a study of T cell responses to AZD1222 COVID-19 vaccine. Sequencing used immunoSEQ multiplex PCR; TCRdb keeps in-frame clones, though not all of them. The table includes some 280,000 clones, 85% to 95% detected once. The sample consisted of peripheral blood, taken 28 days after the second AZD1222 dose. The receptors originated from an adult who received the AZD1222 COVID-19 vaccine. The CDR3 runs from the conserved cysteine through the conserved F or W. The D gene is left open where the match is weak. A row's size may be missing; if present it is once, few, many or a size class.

CASSSGSSYNEQFF	TGTGCCAGCAGTAGCGGGAGCTCCTACAATGAGCAGTTCTTC	.	TRBJ2-1	TRBV6-2/TRBV6-3	TRBD2
CSVVGLGVTGELFF	TGCAGCGTTGTCGGCTTAGGGGTCACCGGGGAGCTGTTTTTT	.	TRBJ2-2	TRBV29-1	.
CASSPRLGIQETQYF	TGTGCCAGCAGTCCACGTCTGGGAATTCAAGAGACCCAGTACTTC	.	TRBJ2-5	TRBV27	.
CASSPPGAQNTEAFF	TGTGCCAGCTCACCACCCGGAGCACAGAACACTGAAGCTTTCTTT	.	TRBJ1-1	TRBV18	.
CASSLQGPNSPLHF	TGTGCCAGCAGCCTACAGGGGCCAAATTCACCCCTCCACTTT	.	TRBJ1-6	TRBV6-4	TRBD1
CASSLDRVGETQYF	TGCGCCAGCAGCCTAGACAGGGTAGGGGAGACCCAGTACTTC	.	TRBJ2-5	TRBV5-1	TRBD1
CASSGTSSNGYTF	TGCGCCAGCAGTGGGACAAGTAGTAATGGCTACACCTTC	.	TRBJ1-2	TRBV10-1	.
CASSRAPSVKMNTEAFF	TGTGCCAGCAGCCGGGCCCCGTCGGTGAAGATGAACACTGAAGCTTTCTTT	once	TRBJ1-1	TRBV11-2	.
CASSGRTRETQYF	TGTGCCAGCAGCGGCAGGACAAGGGAGACCCAGTACTTC	.	TRBJ2-5	TRBV5-6	.
CASSLAGGYGYTF	TGTGCCAGCAGTTTGGCAGGGGGCTACGGCTACACCTTC	.	TRBJ1-2	TRBV11-2	TRBD1
CSGVFQSANTGELFF	TGCAGCGGGGTTTTCCAATCCGCGAACACCGGGGAGCTGTTTTTT	.	TRBJ2-2	TRBV29-1	.
CASSNIAGGYTF	TGTGCCAGCTCAAACATTGCGGGTGGCTACACCTTC	.	TRBJ1-2	TRBV25-1	.
CASSLAGGNTEAFF	TGTGCCAGCAGCTTGGCAGGGGGGAACACTGAAGCTTTCTTT	.	TRBJ1-1	TRBV5-4	TRBD1
CASSTAGTGGNQPQHF	TGTGCCAGCAGTACTGCCGGGACAGGGGGCAATCAGCCCCAGCATTTT	once	TRBJ1-5	TRBV6-2/TRBV6-3	TRBD1
CATSTGQGRQRGYYEQYF	TGTGCCACCAGCACCGGACAGGGCCGACAACGGGGCTACTACGAGCAGTACTTC	.	TRBJ2-7	TRBV15	TRBD1
CASSQELRDTGELFF	TGCGCCAGCAGCCAAGAGCTGAGGGACACCGGGGAGCTGTTTTTT	.	TRBJ2-2	TRBV4-1	.
CASSITAGGPNEQFF	TGTGCCAGTAGTATAACAGCGGGAGGGCCGAATGAGCAGTTCTTC	.	TRBJ2-1	TRBV19	TRBD2
CASTPTTLFSSPLHF	TGTGCCAGCACCCCGACGACCTTGTTTAGTTCACCCCTCCACTTT	few	TRBJ1-6	TRBV28	.
CASRPSGGRVGGEQFF	TGTGCCAGCCGCCCGAGCGGGGGCCGAGTAGGTGGTGAGCAGTTCTTC	.	TRBJ2-1	TRBV28	TRBD2
CASSYSGRAEGDEQFF	TGTGCCAGCAGCTATAGCGGGAGGGCCGAAGGGGATGAGCAGTTCTTC	.	TRBJ2-1	TRBV11-2	TRBD2
CATSRGQGNTIYF	TGTGCCACCAGCAGGGGACAGGGAAACACCATATATTTT	.	TRBJ1-3	TRBV15	TRBD1
CASSIAPGTASGNTIYF	TGTGCCAGTAGTATAGCACCGGGGACCGCCTCTGGAAACACCATATATTTT	.	TRBJ1-3	TRBV19	.
CASSPRVSDYGYTF	TGTGCCAGCAGCCCACGGGTCTCCGACTATGGCTACACCTTC	.	TRBJ1-2	TRBV13	.
CASSPAVKRVNEQFF	TGTGCCAGCAGCCCAGCGGTCAAGAGGGTCAATGAGCAGTTCTTC	.	TRBJ2-1	TRBV7-9	.
CASRTLGGDSVGYTF	TGCGCCAGCAGGACCCTAGGAGGGGATTCAGTTGGCTACACCTTC	.	TRBJ1-2	TRBV5-1	.
CASSGLAGVVEQFF	TGTGCCAGCAGTGGACTAGCGGGAGTGGTTGAGCAGTTCTTC	.	TRBJ2-1	TRBV2	TRBD2
CASSLGVAGDVTGELFF	TGTGCCAGCAGCTTGGGGGTAGCGGGAGATGTAACCGGGGAGCTGTTTTTT	once	TRBJ2-2	TRBV5-4	TRBD2
CASSATSGSSYEQYF	TGCGCCAGCAGCGCAACTAGCGGGAGCTCCTACGAGCAGTACTTC	.	TRBJ2-7	TRBV5-1	TRBD2
CASSPSELWAHYGYTF	TGTGCCAGCTCACCGTCCGAGCTCTGGGCGCACTATGGCTACACCTTC	.	TRBJ1-2	TRBV18	.
CAISEPRGALHF	TGTGCCATCAGTGAGCCCAGGGGGGCACTCCACTTT	.	TRBJ1-6	TRBV10-3	TRBD1
CASSLNRGTEAFF	TGTGCCAGCAGCTTAAATCGCGGGACTGAAGCTTTCTTT	.	TRBJ1-1	TRBV7-8	.
CASSPGTGQETQYF	TGTGCCAGCAGTCCAGGGACGGGTCAAGAGACCCAGTACTTC	.	TRBJ2-5	TRBV7-3	.
CAISPDGGYNSPLHF	TGTGCCATCAGTCCTGACGGCGGCTATAATTCACCCCTCCACTTT	.	TRBJ1-6	TRBV10-3	.
CASSPGTQNTEAFF	TGTGCCAGCTCACCAGGGACCCAGAACACTGAAGCTTTCTTT	few	TRBJ1-1	TRBV18	.
CASSPRRGTGGSTDTQYF	TGTGCCAGCAGCCCGCGACGTGGAACGGGAGGGAGCACAGATACGCAGTATTTT	.	TRBJ2-3	TRBV7-9	TRBD2
CASSPKGTNEKLFF	TGTGCCAGCTCACCAAAGGGGACTAATGAAAAACTGTTTTTT	.	TRBJ1-4	TRBV18	.
CASSNTGPEQYF	TGTGCCAGCAGCAATACAGGACCCGAGCAGTACTTC	.	TRBJ2-7	TRBV6-2/TRBV6-3	.
CASSLQGSVAEAFF	TGTGCCAGCAGCTTACAGGGTTCGGTTGCTGAAGCTTTCTTT	.	TRBJ1-1	TRBV7-8	.
CSVVGLVLNEQYF	TGCAGCGTAGTGGGACTAGTCTTAAACGAGCAGTACTTC	once	TRBJ2-7	TRBV29-1	TRBD2
CASSEALGGNSPLHF	TGTGCCAGCAGTGAAGCGCTTGGGGGAAATTCACCCCTCCACTTT	.	TRBJ1-6	TRBV2	.
CASSLDRYQPQHF	TGTGCCAGCAGCTTAGACAGATATCAGCCCCAGCATTTT	once	TRBJ1-5	TRBV7-7	.
CASSLVDGGETQYF	TGTGCCAGCAGCTTGGTCGACGGAGGGGAGACCCAGTACTTC	.	TRBJ2-5	TRBV5-4	.
CASSLRADGYTF	TGTGCCAGCAGCTTGAGGGCAGATGGCTACACCTTC	.	TRBJ1-2	TRBV5-4	.
CATTGGEHNEQFF	TGTGCCACCACAGGGGGGGAGCACAATGAGCAGTTCTTC	.	TRBJ2-1	TRBV24-1	.
CAAGTGANVLTF	TGTGCCGCTGGGACTGGGGCCAACGTCCTGACTTTC	.	TRBJ2-6	TRBV3-1/TRBV3-2	.
CASSFLGRENTGELFF	TGTGCCAGCAGCTTCCTGGGGCGCGAAAACACCGGGGAGCTGTTTTTT	.	TRBJ2-2	TRBV13	.
CASSHNGLGTDTQYF	TGCGCCAGCAGCCATAACGGACTAGGGACAGATACGCAGTATTTT	.	TRBJ2-3	TRBV5-1	TRBD2
CASTIYGAGELFF	TGTGCCAGCACCATTTATGGGGCCGGGGAGCTGTTTTTT	once	TRBJ2-2	TRBV28	.